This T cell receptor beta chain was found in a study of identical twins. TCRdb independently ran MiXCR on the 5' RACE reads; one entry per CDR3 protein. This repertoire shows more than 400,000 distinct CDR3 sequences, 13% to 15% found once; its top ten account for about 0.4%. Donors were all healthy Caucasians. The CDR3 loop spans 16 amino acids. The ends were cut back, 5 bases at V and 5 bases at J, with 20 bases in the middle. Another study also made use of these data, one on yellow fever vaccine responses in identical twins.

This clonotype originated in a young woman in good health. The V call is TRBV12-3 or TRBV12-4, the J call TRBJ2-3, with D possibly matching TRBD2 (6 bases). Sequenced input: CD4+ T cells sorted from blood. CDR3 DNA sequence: TGTGCCAGCAGTCCCGGTCGATCGTCCGGGGGAGATACGCAGTATTTT. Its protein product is CASSPGRSSGGDTQYF.